Below, 9 T cell receptor beta chains from the same sample are listed, as sequenced in a study of T cell repertoires in cytomegalovirus infection. For these TCRs, the target antigens are not known. MiXCR, applied by TCRdb to the reads, yields one record per CDR3 protein. The sample comprises 450,000 to 650,000 distinct CDR3 sequences, 40% of which are singletons, and more than 40% rests with the top ten. Sequencing was performed on cultured PBMCs, taken from culture after CMV antigen stimulation. The receptors shown here come from a human donor in good health (CMV status not recorded). Some clones in this sample may be carry-over from other donors' samples.

The CDR3 spells CASSLGFRNEKLFF. DNA for the CDR3: TGTGCCAGCAGCTTGGGATTCCGTAATGAAAAACTGTTTTTT. This chain connects TRBV7-2 to TRBJ1-4; no definite D call. The CDR3 sequence is 14 residues long. Looked up from germline, CDR1 is SGHTA and CDR2 is FQGNSA. Trimming removed 3 bases from V and 4 bases from J, with 9 bases in between.

This chain links TRBV12-3 or TRBV12-4 with TRBJ1-1, with D possibly TRBD1 on 6 matching bases. The CDR3 length is 14 residues. V was pared by 3 bases and J by 5 bases, with 13 bases between. The CDR3 DNA sequence: TGTGCCAGCAGTTTCCGGACAGAGGGGACTGAAGCTTTCTTT. Translating it yields CASSFRTEGTEAFF.

This clonotype was observed a few times. The CDR3 DNA sequence: TGTGCCAGCAGCTTACCAGGGACCTATGGCTACACCTTC. Its protein product is CASSLPGTYGYTF. V is TRBV11-2 and J is TRBJ1-2; TRBD1 might be the D (5 bases). Germline V gene lookup returns CDR1 SGHAT and CDR2 FQNNGV. Trimming removed 2 bases at V and 4 bases at J, with 8 bases between. CDR3 size: 13 residues.

This chain links TRBV20-1 with TRBJ2-7, with 7 bases aligning to TRBD2. The germline V gene encodes CDR1 DFQATT and CDR2 SNEGSKA (reference sequence). This CDR3 has 14 amino acids. The trim removed 6 bases at V and 0 bases at J, leaving 8 bases unmatched. DNA of the CDR3: TGCAGTGCAACCGTCCTAGCGGTCTCCTACGAGCAGTACTTC. Translated, it gives CSATVLAVSYEQYF.

The chain couples TRBV11-3 to TRBJ1-4, with TRBD1 matching over 11 bases. J was trimmed by 7 bases and V by 1 base; bases with no gene match: 8. The germline CDR1 and CDR2 sequences are SGHNT and YENEEA. The CDR3 is 17 amino acids. This chain's CDR3 is CASSLGYRDRGFEKLFF. CDR3 DNA: TGTGCCAGCAGCTTAGGCTACCGGGACAGGGGGTTTGAAAAACTGTTTTTT.

This clonotype was counted a few times. V gene TRBV28 combines with J gene TRBJ2-7; a weak D match, TRBD2 (6 bases). V was trimmed by 6 bases and J by 4 bases, leaving 13 bases between them. Germline CDR1 is MDHEN and CDR2 is SYDVKM. The CDR3 is 13 amino acids. Here the CDR3 DNA reads TGTGCCAGCAGGGCGGGACCGCTTTACGAGCAGTACTTC. Translating it yields CASRAGPLYEQYF.

This clonotype was recorded many times. The CDR3 DNA reads as TGTGCCAGCAGTCTCGACAGCGCCAAAAACATTCAGTACTTC. Its translation: CASSLDSAKNIQYF. V gene TRBV6-2 or TRBV6-3 combines with J gene TRBJ2-4; a weak D match, TRBD1 (5 bases). The CDR3 has 14 residues. Trimming left V 5 bases short and J 1 base short, with 9 bases between. From germline, CDR1 is MNHEY and CDR2 SVGEGT.

This clonotype occurred once. This chain uses TRBV19 with TRBJ1-5; no clear D. The V gene's germline CDR1 is LNHDA and CDR2 SQIVND (reference sequence). The CDR3 spans 16 residues. Trimming removed 5 bases at V and 4 bases at J, with 18 bases between. The CDR3 loop is CASSRSGVGRNQPQHF. CDR3 DNA sequence: TGTGCCAGTAGTCGGTCTGGGGTCGGGCGAAATCAGCCCCAGCATTTT.

The rearrangement joins TRBV20-1 to TRBJ1-5; a possible D gene is TRBD1 (6 bases). There are 15 residues in the CDR3. V was cut by 2 bases and J by 12 bases, with 23 bases left in between. Germline CDR1 is DFQATT and CDR2 is SNEGSKA (reference sequence). The CDR3 coding sequence is TGCAGTGCTAGACCCCCCACCAGGGGTCCCAGGGACCAGCATTTT. Translation: CSARPPTRGPRDQHF.